What follows is one T cell receptor (beta chain) and its context. This record belongs to a study of blood T cell repertoires in COVID-19. Study-wide context: Sites across the United States, Italy and Spain contributed samples from acute and convalescent COVID-19. The analysed material was cDNA or gDNA that came from T cells, B-cell-depleted T cells, or PBMCs.

How the authors handled the data: Nucleated cell number was recorded as an estimate derived from reference gene primer amplification. Produced via immunoSEQ multiplex PCR; TCRdb's table is partial and in-frame only. The DNA was the basis for D and trimming; V, J and clone size are from that table. The sample holds fewer than 200,000 clones, approximately 90% seen once. Specimen: peripheral blood. The TCR comes from a man between 45 and 60 years old who had recovered from COVID-19.

This CDR3 is CATSVPGQGGYTF. CDR3 DNA: TGTGCCACCAGTGTCCCGGGACAGGGTGGCTACACCTTC. The V call is TRBV24-1, the J call TRBJ1-2, with TRBD1 identical over 9 bases. Trimming took 5 bases from V and 7 from J; bases not matched to a gene: 4. Germline V gene sequence: CDR1 KGHDR, CDR2 SFDVKD. CDR3 length: 13 amino acids.